In its sample, the clone carrying this TCR beta chain was seen once. Its antigen is undetermined. Stated treatment: roughly 10-day PBMC culture with coronavirus spike peptide pools or control peptides (ViraFEST assay). Sequencing of the DNA from cultured CD4+ T cells was carried out with the Oncomine TCR Beta short-read assay. MiXCR was run by TCRdb on the PCR reads, yielding one entry per CDR3 protein. The table lists 15,000 to 20,000 distinct CDR3 sequences, roughly 55% of them singletons, with 8.5% to 10% in the top ten. The data stem from a study of vaccination and CD4 T cells after COVID-19. This CDR3 region has 14 residues. Deletions cut 2 bases from V and 5 bases from J, with 10 bases between. Germline V gene data show CDR1 as SGHTA and CDR2 as FQGTGA. Overall study findings and caveats: Counts of SARS-CoV-2-reactive clonotypes had a median that went from around 19 to 38, a nonsignificant change.

V usage is TRBV7-3 and J usage is TRBJ2-1, with TRBD2 as a possible D gene (5 bases). Source: CD4+ T cells from blood, cultured in vitro, taken after SARS-CoV-2 vaccination. This TCR was sampled from a human donor who had recovered from COVID-19. This CDR3 is CASSLGAVHNEQFF. Here the CDR3 DNA reads TGTGCCAGCAGCTTAGGAGCGGTGCACAATGAGCAGTTCTTC.